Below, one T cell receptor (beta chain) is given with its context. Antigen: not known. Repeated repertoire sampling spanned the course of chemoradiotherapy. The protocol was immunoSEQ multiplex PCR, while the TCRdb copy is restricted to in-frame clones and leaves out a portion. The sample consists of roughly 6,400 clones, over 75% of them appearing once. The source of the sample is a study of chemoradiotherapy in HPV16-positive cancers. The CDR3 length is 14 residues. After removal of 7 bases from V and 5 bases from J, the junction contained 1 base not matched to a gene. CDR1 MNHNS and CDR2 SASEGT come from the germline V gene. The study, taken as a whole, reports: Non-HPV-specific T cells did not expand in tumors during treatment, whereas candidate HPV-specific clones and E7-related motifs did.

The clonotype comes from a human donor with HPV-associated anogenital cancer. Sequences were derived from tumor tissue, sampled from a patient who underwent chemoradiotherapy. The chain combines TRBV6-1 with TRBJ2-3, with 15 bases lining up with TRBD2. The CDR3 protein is CASKGLAGGDTQYF. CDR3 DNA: TGTGCCAGCAAGGGACTAGCGGGAGGAGATACGCAGTATTTT.